This T cell receptor (beta chain) was identified in a study of cytomegalovirus exposure and HLA in healthy donors. In the case of this clone: The antigen is not known.

Primers: 60 Vbeta forward and 13 Jbeta reverse. Some clones are missing from TCRdb's copy, which holds only in-frame ones; the method was immunoSEQ multiplex PCR. The top ten hold approximately 1.5% of the sample, which has 150,000 to 200,000 clones, around four fifths seen once. V was shortened by 2 bases and J by 2 bases, with 6 bases between the two germline ends. Germline CDR1 reads SGHAT; CDR2 reads FQDESV (reference sequence). The CDR3 is 13 amino acids. Study-level points and caveats: Reported performance of the classifier showed diagnosis of cytomegalovirus status with high specificity and sensitivity.

Sequenced sample: PBMCs. The clonotype originates from a male donor in good health and CMV-seronegative. This chain joins TRBV11-1 and TRBJ2-5; D remains unclear. This CDR3 reads CASSLNWQETQYF. DNA for the CDR3: TGTGCCAGCAGCTTAAACTGGCAAGAGACCCAGTACTTC.